Detailed here is one T cell receptor beta chain. What this receptor recognizes is not known. No much larger clone exists at a distance of one base, and base qualities are not known. This entry comes from a study of CD8 T cells in ankylosing spondylitis (dated by TCRdb to 2016 to 2017). About the full investigation: To find TCR variants linked to disease, the study profiled T cell receptor beta repertoires in ankylosing spondylitis patients and healthy donors. The full study cohort comprised 20 to 25 ankylosing spondylitis patients and 110 or so healthy donors. Peripheral blood was sampled, and synovial fluid was also collected from ankylosing spondylitis patients. Overall results and qualifications from the work: Some motif variants had previously been reported in the synovial fluid and blood of reactive arthritis patients, which suggests shared mechanisms of disease initiation. Significant enrichment of the disease-linked clones was reported in matched synovial fluid samples from ankylosing spondylitis patients. A TCR beta motif made up of fewer than 10 highly homologous amino acid variants appeared to be characteristic of blood from ankylosing spondylitis patients. A CD8+ phenotype was shown by the disease-linked clones, which were found at relatively low frequencies in peripheral blood.

CDR1 and CDR2 are read off the germline V gene as SGHAT and FQNNGV. Inclusive of the bounding cysteine and phenylalanine, the CDR3 is 17 residues long. The sequence is cut down to CDR3 DNA, 51 bases in frame from base 1. Clipping removes 3 bases from V and 6 bases from J, with 8 as the unmatched junction base count. TCRdb names Illumina HiSeq 2500 as the instrument used. Quantitative 5'-RACE with molecular barcodes was used to prepare TCR beta libraries. In the original analysis: To identify disease-linked TCR variants, a new computational method was used, one built on a probabilistic model of VDJ rearrangement. Starting from the raw public reads, TCRdb applied fastp trimming at Q25, assembled clones with MiXCR and retained in-frame beta chains. One record per CDR3 amino acid sequence lists the most common genes and DNA. TCRdb's processing, not the study's, gives the V and J calls here. This sample comprises approximately 150,000 distinct CDR3 sequences, approximately 32% of them detected only once. Of the sample, 4.5% to 6% falls within the top ten clones.

For each ankylosing spondylitis patient, the synovial fluid sample was matched to a blood sample from that same patient. The clonotype originates from a male donor with ankylosing spondylitis. Sequencing was performed on synovial fluid, either unsorted or a sorted T cell fraction (not recorded which). The sequence links TRBV11-2 to TRBJ2-2; a stretch of 12 junction bases matches TRBD2. The sequenced DNA is TGTGCCAGCAGCTTGTCCCCTAGCGGGGGGGTTTCCGGGGAGCTGTTTTTT. It specifies CASSLSPSGGVSGELFF.